This TCR beta chain was captured by sequencing in a study of blood T cell repertoires in COVID-19 (dated by TCRdb to about 2020). With regard to the full study: Samples covering the acute and convalescent phases of COVID-19 were provided by collaborators in the United States, Italy and Spain. The repertoires were released in a freely available public database intended as a resource for research on the immune response to SARS-CoV-2. The material from the prospective study consisted of cDNA or gDNA derived from T cells, B-cell-depleted T cells, or PBMCs. HLA class I and class II types, where available, came from metadata supplied by the sample provider rather than from assay-based typing. The dataset comprised deeply sampled blood TCRbeta repertoires from subjects exposed to, actively infected with, or recovered from COVID-19. Samples came from the ongoing ImmuneRACE study (first 160 participants) plus 1,254 subjects from 6 global collaborators. Nearly every sample came with metadata listing a de-identified subject ID, COVID-19 status, age in years and sex.

Summary of the overall study and its limitations: The amount of clinical and demographic metadata varied by source and participant and was provided uncurated.

The immunoSEQ Assay, a bias-controlled multiplex PCR, was used to amplify TCRbeta CDR3 regions from genomic DNA. From the authors' description of their analysis: The number of nucleated cells in each sample was estimated by amplification of reference gene primers within the assay. To quantify the absolute abundance of each unique TCRbeta CDR3 rearrangement, sequence reads were collapsed and filtered. For each sample, productive Simpson clonality was calculated by taking the square root of Simpson's diversity index across productive rearrangements. Entries here come from immuneACCESS through TCRdb and include only in-frame sequences with V and J called. Some clones fail to appear in such tables; in the studies checked, an unresolved V gene covers under half of the shortfall, and the cause of the remainder is unknown. V and J calls and clone size are given by that table; D and trimming were obtained from the DNA. This sample has more than 15,000 clones in its table, and about 81% of those were observed once. Jointly, the top ten make up approximately 15% of the sample.

The germline ends are 20 bases apart after V is trimmed by 6 bases and J by 4 bases. Taken from cysteine to phenylalanine, the CDR3 has 15 residues. The CDR3 DNA has 45 bases and is translated from base 1. The germline V gene specifies SQVTM as CDR1 and ANQGSEA as CDR2. This clone was picked up a small number of times. What antigen it recognizes has not been identified. Base qualities are not recorded, but no much larger clone differs from it by a single base. The collaborating institutions used their own protocols to collect whole blood in K2EDTA tubes. Collaborator samples were shipped for TCRbeta analysis as frozen whole blood, isolated PBMCs, or DNA extracted from either sample type.

Sequenced: peripheral blood. This chain joins TRBV29-1 to TRBJ2-3; TRBD2 is a weak D gene call, 6 bases matching. The sequence was collected from a man between 35 and 55 years old with active or convalescent COVID-19. The CDR3 loop reads CSVEGDLGGADTQYF. DNA sequence: TGCAGCGTCGAGGGAGACCTGGGGGGAGCAGATACGCAGTATTTT.